The following is a TCR beta chain sequence with its context. This CDR3 region has 15 residues. Germline lookup yields CDR1 MGHRA and CDR2 YSYEKL. The ends were cut back, 2 bases at V and 2 bases at J, with 12 bases in the middle. The data were obtained in a study of cytomegalovirus exposure and HLA in healthy donors. A multiplex PCR was run with 60 Vbeta primers and 13 Jbeta primers. The method was immunoSEQ multiplex PCR; TCRdb's version includes in-frame clones alone and lacks a portion of them. The profile shows 80,000 to 100,000 clones, around 80% of them singletons. The V gene is TRBV4-1, the J gene TRBJ2-5, with a possible D match to TRBD1 (5 bases). The source of this sequence is a young man in good health and CMV-seropositive. Input material: PBMCs. CDR3 region: CASSQIGQGQETQYF. The CDR3 bases are TGCGCCAGCAGCCAAATAGGGCAGGGTCAAGAGACCCAGTACTTC.